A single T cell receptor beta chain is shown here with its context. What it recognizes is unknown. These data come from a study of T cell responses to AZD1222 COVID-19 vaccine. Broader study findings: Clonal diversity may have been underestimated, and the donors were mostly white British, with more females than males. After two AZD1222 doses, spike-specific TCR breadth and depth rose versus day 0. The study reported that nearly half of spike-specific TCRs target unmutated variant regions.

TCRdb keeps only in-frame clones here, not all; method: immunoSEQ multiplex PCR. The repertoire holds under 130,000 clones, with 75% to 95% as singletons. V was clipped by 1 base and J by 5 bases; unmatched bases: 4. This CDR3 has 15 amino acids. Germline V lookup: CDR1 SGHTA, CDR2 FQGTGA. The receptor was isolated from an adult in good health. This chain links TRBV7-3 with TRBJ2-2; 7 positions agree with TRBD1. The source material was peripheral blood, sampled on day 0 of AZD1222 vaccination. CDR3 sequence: CASSLNAGGTGELFF. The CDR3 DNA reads TGTGCCAGCAGCTTAAACGCAGGGGGAACCGGGGAGCTGTTTTTT.